The 29 T cell receptor beta chains listed next were all sequenced from one sample in a study of T-cell memory formation after mild COVID-19. From the 5' RACE reads, TCRdb called clonotypes with MiXCR, one entry per CDR3 protein. The table records 100,000 to 150,000 distinct CDR3 sequences, 15% to 20% of them present only once. The specimen was PBMCs or a T cell subset sorted from them (not recorded which). The source is a man younger than 30 who had mild COVID-19 (a few samples of this study predate the infection). Cell type and time point are not known.

The sample holds a few counts of this clonotype. The rearrangement uses TRBV10-3 and TRBJ2-3; 9 nucleotides agree with TRBD1. Germline V CDR1 and CDR2: ENHRY, SYGVKD. The CDR3 is 14 residues long. The ends lost 6 bases at V and 5 bases at J; junction bases unmatched: 6. CDR3 bases: TGTGCCATCAGAGAGGACAGGGGCAGAGATACGCAGTATTTT. This translates into CAIREDRGRDTQYF.

The chain couples TRBV6-2 or TRBV6-3 to TRBJ1-2; 7 positions match TRBD1. V gave up 6 bases and J gave up 8 bases; unmatched junction bases: 12. The CDR3 sequence is 14 residues long. Per germline, CDR1 MNHEY and CDR2 SVGEGT. The CDR3 loop reads CASRQTGPAGGYTF. As DNA, the CDR3 is TGTGCCAGCAGGCAGACAGGGCCCGCGGGGGGCTACACCTTC.

This chain connects TRBV6-6 to TRBJ2-7; TRBD2 aligns across 7 bases. The CDR3 is 13 amino acids. Trimming cost V 5 bases and J 6 bases; bases outside gene matches: 7. Looked up from germline, CDR1 is MNHNY and CDR2 is SVGAGI (reference sequence). The CDR3 sequence: CASSPGTGGEQYV. The CDR3 bases are TGTGCCAGCAGTCCGGGGACGGGGGGCGAGCAGTACGTC.

This clonotype was detected many times. The rearrangement uses TRBV15 and TRBJ2-3; 10 bases are shared with TRBD2. The CDR3 is 19 amino acids. Unmatched junction bases numbered 9, after V lost 0 bases and J lost 0 bases. Germline loops: CDR1 LNHNV, CDR2 YYDKDF (reference sequence). The CDR3 protein is CATSRDHSSGGSSTDTQYF. In nucleotides, the CDR3 is TGTGCCACCAGCAGAGATCATTCTAGCGGGGGCTCTAGCACAGATACGCAGTATTTT.

This clonotype was detected ten times or more. This chain joins TRBV7-3 and TRBJ1-2, with unresolved D. Trimming took off 4 bases at V and 2 bases at J, with 20 bases between the two ends. Per the germline V gene, CDR1 is SGHTA and CDR2 is FQGTGA. The CDR3 is 17 amino acids. CDR3 loop: CASSSLSRLRKNYGYTF. Written as DNA, the CDR3 is TGTGCCAGCAGCTCCCTTTCGAGACTTAGGAAGAACTATGGCTACACCTTC.

This clonotype has just a few counts. This chain links TRBV5-1 with TRBJ2-3; D is unresolved. V gave up 0 bases and J gave up 4 bases, with 12 bases separating them. CDR1 and CDR2 (germline): SGHRS, YFSETQ. The length of the CDR3 is 15 residues. CDR3 sequence (DNA): TGCGCCAGCAGCTTGGTACCTGGTGGGGCAGATACGCAGTATTTT. Translated: CASSLVPGGADTQYF.

This clonotype showed up many times. V usage is TRBV4-1 and J usage is TRBJ2-5; TRBD1 or TRBD2 may be the D gene (7 bases each). V was trimmed by 1 base and J by 5 bases, leaving 17 bases between them. This CDR3 comprises 16 residues. Per germline, CDR1 MGHRA and CDR2 YSYEKL. The CDR3 region is CASSQAGAGGGETQYF. The CDR3 region has the DNA TGCGCCAGCAGCCAAGCTGGAGCAGGGGGGGGGGAGACCCAGTACTTC.

This sequence joins TRBV7-2 and TRBJ2-5; no reliable D call. The CDR3 has 13 amino acids. Looked up from germline, CDR1 is SGHTA and CDR2 is FQGNSA. With 2 bases removed from V and 0 bases from J, the gap between germline ends came to 4 bases. CDR3 in amino acids: CASSLMYQETQYF. The CDR3 bases are TGTGCCAGCAGCTTAATGTACCAAGAGACCCAGTACTTC.

This clonotype was observed a handful of times. The genes are TRBV5-1 and TRBJ2-6; maybe TRBD2 (5 bases). Per germline, CDR1 SGHRS and CDR2 YFSETQ. Deletions cut 4 bases from V and 2 bases from J, with 10 bases between. This CDR3 region has 15 residues. The CDR3 nucleotides are TGCGCCAGCAGCCCGGCCGGGGCTGGGGCCAACGTCCTGACTTTC. It translates to CASSPAGAGANVLTF. Supplemented by reference TRBV5-1 and TRBJ2-6, the full variable domain reads KAGVTQTPRYLIKTRGQQVTLSCSPISGHRSVSWYQQTPGQGLQFLFEYFSETQRNKGNFPGRFSGRQFSNSRSEMNVSTLELGDSALYLCASSPAGAGANVLTFGAGSRLTVL.

The J gene is TRBJ2-3, the V gene TRBV20-1; D call uncertain. The germline CDR1 and CDR2 sequences are DFQATT and SNEGSKA (reference sequence). Trimming shortened V by 7 bases and J by 0 bases, and 14 bases separated the two germline ends. This CDR3 comprises 14 residues. The CDR3 is CSGNSRISTDTQYF. The CDR3 DNA follows: TGCAGTGGAAACTCACGGATCAGCACAGATACGCAGTATTTT.

V is TRBV10-3 and J is TRBJ2-5; 10 bases match TRBD1. This CDR3 is built from 14 residues. J was trimmed by 5 bases and V by 6 bases; bases with no gene match: 6. Germline assignment: CDR1 ENHRY and CDR2 SYGVKD. CDR3 sequence (DNA): TGTGCCATCAGGAGTTCGGGACAGGGGGAGACCCAGTACTTC. This gives the protein CAIRSSGQGETQYF.

This clonotype has only a few counts. CDR3 sequence reads: CASSIGPLAGYYEQYF. The CDR3 DNA sequence: TGTGCCAGTAGTATTGGACCGCTAGCAGGCTACTACGAGCAGTACTTC. The rearrangement joins TRBV19 to TRBJ2-7; D possibly corresponds to TRBD2 (5 bases). The CDR3 loop spans 16 amino acids. Germline CDR1 LNHDA, CDR2 SQIVND (reference sequence). Trimming pared 3 bases from V and 3 bases from J, leaving 18 bases between.

V gene TRBV10-3 combines with J gene TRBJ2-3; D is perhaps TRBD2 (6 bases). Germline V gene lookup returns CDR1 ENHRY and CDR2 SYGVKD. The CDR3 runs to 15 residues. With 8 bases removed from V and 0 bases from J, the gap between germline ends came to 15 bases. This CDR3 reads CAIGRVGGSTDTQYF. CDR3 nucleotides: TGTGCCATCGGAAGAGTAGGAGGGAGCACAGATACGCAGTATTTT.

This clonotype was seen a few times. The chain has TRBV12-3 or TRBV12-4 and TRBJ2-1; 13 bases are a match to TRBD2. The trim removed 6 bases at V and 2 bases at J, leaving 7 bases unmatched. CDR3 length equals 17 residues. CDR3 nucleotide sequence: TGTGCCAGCAGCACTCGACTAGCGGGGGGCACCTACAATGAGCAGTTCTTC. It is translated as CASSTRLAGGTYNEQFF.

The J gene is TRBJ2-1, the V gene TRBV6-6, with D perhaps TRBD1 (6 bases). From germline, CDR1 is MNHNY and CDR2 SVGAGI (reference sequence). This CDR3 contains 12 residues. V lost 2 bases to trimming and J lost 9 bases, with 8 bases between them. CDR3 sequence (DNA): TGTGCCAGCAGTTACCCACAGGGTGAGCAGTTCTTC. This sequence encodes CASSYPQGEQFF.

In its sample, this clonotype was seen a few times. The rearrangement joins TRBV6-5 to TRBJ1-5; D gene unclear. V was clipped by 0 bases and J by 6 bases, with 6 bases between them. This CDR3 region has 13 residues. Germline lookup yields CDR1 MNHEY and CDR2 SVGAGI. CDR3 sequence reads: CASSYSRAQPQHF. In DNA form, the CDR3 reads TGTGCCAGCAGTTACTCGAGGGCTCAGCCCCAGCATTTT.

This clonotype was seen a handful of times. The rearrangement links TRBV6-2 or TRBV6-3 to TRBJ1-2; 9 positions agree with TRBD1. V lost 1 base to trimming and J lost 6 bases; unmatched junction nucleotides: 9. The germline CDR1 and CDR2 sequences are MNHEY and SVGEGT. This CDR3 contains 16 residues. The CDR3 DNA is TGTGCCAGCAGTTACTTCCGGGACAGGGATAAAGATGGCTACACCTTC. Its translation: CASSYFRDRDKDGYTF.

This clonotype was picked up many times. The rearrangement uses TRBV5-6 and TRBJ2-5; TRBD2 might be the D (6 bases). V gave up 7 bases and J gave up 5 bases, with 12 bases separating them. The CDR3 contains 12 residues. Germline V CDR1 and CDR2: SGHDT, YYEEEE. The CDR3 DNA sequence: TGTGCCAGCGGCGGGACGGTGGAGACCCAGTACTTC. Translated, it gives CASGGTVETQYF.

The chain carries TRBV18 and TRBJ2-3; 8 bases match TRBD2. Germline V gene data show CDR1 as KGHSH and CDR2 as LQKENI. CDR3 length equals 14 residues. The CDR3 sequence: CATASGPVSDTQYF. The CDR3 DNA follows: TGTGCAACGGCTAGCGGGCCTGTGTCGGATACGCAGTATTTT.

The V gene is TRBV12-3 or TRBV12-4, the J gene TRBJ1-3, with no clear D. This CDR3 has 14 residues. The V gene lost 5 bases and the J gene lost 1 base, with 9 bases spanning the gap. The CDR3 DNA reads TGTGCCAGCAGTGCGCAGGTTTCTGGAAACACCATATATTTT. It yields the protein CASSAQVSGNTIYF.

The V gene is TRBV10-3, the J gene TRBJ2-7; possibly TRBD2 for D (7 bases). This CDR3 comprises 15 residues. Trimming stripped 3 bases from V and 7 bases from J, with 19 bases between. Germline-derived CDR1 and CDR2 are ENHRY and SYGVKD. The CDR3 DNA sequence: TGTGCCATCAGTGACCCCCGAGGGGGGGGGGCGGAGCAGTACTTC. Encoded protein: CAISDPRGGGAEQYF.

The gene calls are TRBV5-6 and TRBJ2-2; D is uncertain. V lost 5 bases, J lost 7 bases, and 6 bases lay in between. This CDR3 spans 11 amino acids. CDR1 and CDR2 from the germline V gene are SGHDT and YYEEEE. The CDR3 is CASSLYGELFF. For the CDR3, the DNA is TGTGCCAGCAGTCTTTACGGGGAGCTGTTTTTT.

This chain connects TRBV10-2 to TRBJ2-4; weak D call: TRBD2 (6 bases). This CDR3 spans 17 amino acids. V was cut by 5 bases and J by 0 bases, with 17 bases left in between. The germline V gene encodes CDR1 WSHSY and CDR2 SAAADI. CDR3 in DNA: TGCGCCAGCAGTAATGGGGGACTCGCTCTAGCCAAAAACATTCAGTACTTC. It is translated as CASSNGGLALAKNIQYF.

This clonotype was picked up a small number of times. The J gene is TRBJ2-5, the V gene TRBV5-1, with 9 bases lining up with TRBD1. Per germline, CDR1 SGHRS and CDR2 YFSETQ. V was clipped by 4 bases and J by 3 bases; unmatched bases: 10. This CDR3 region has 16 residues. CDR3 sequence: CASSPRRGQGKETQYF. The CDR3 coding sequence is TGCGCCAGCAGCCCGAGAAGAGGACAGGGGAAAGAGACCCAGTACTTC.

This clonotype was detected a few times. The gene calls are TRBV12-3 or TRBV12-4 and TRBJ1-1, with D possibly matching TRBD1 (6 bases). The V and J ends lost 6 bases and 4 bases respectively, with 12 bases between them. The CDR3 consists of 13 residues. CDR3 sequence: CASRRTEFTEAFF. In DNA, the CDR3 is TGTGCCAGCAGAAGGACAGAATTCACTGAAGCTTTCTTT.

This clonotype was observed many times. This chain joins TRBV20-1 and TRBJ2-5; 14 bases map to TRBD2. Germline V gene lookup returns CDR1 DFQATT and CDR2 SNEGSKA (reference sequence). V was pared by 6 bases and J by 2 bases, with 11 bases of the junction left unmatched. This CDR3 is 17 amino acids long. CDR3 in amino acids: CSAPRGTSGGEQETQYF. The CDR3 bases are TGCAGTGCCCCGCGGGGGACTAGCGGGGGTGAACAAGAGACCCAGTACTTC.

The chain employs TRBV10-3 and TRBJ2-1; D is uncertain. The CDR3 has 12 residues. With 8 bases removed from V and 3 bases from J, the gap between germline ends came to 8 bases. Looked up from germline, CDR1 is ENHRY and CDR2 is SYGVKD. CDR3 in amino acids: CAIGDNYNEQFF. CDR3 coding DNA: TGTGCCATCGGCGACAACTACAATGAGCAGTTCTTC.

This chain uses TRBV7-2 with TRBJ2-1, with D maybe TRBD2 (6 bases). Trimming shortened V by 5 bases and J by 4 bases, and 21 bases separated the two germline ends. Germline CDR1 SGHTA, CDR2 FQGNSA. This CDR3 spans 17 amino acids. The CDR3 coding sequence is TGTGCCAGCAGCGCAGGTGGTCTGGGACTGATTTACAATGAGCAGTTCTTC. It is translated as CASSAGGLGLIYNEQFF. The full variable domain, in which reference TRBV7-2 and TRBJ2-1 provide the parts outside the CDR3, is GAGVSQSPSNKVTEKGKDVELRCDPISGHTALYWYRQSLGQGLEFLIYFQGNSAPDKSGLPSDRFSAERTGGSVSTLTIQRTQQEDSAVYLCASSAGGLGLIYNEQFFGPGTRLTVL.

The table lists this clonotype with a few counts. V gene TRBV5-1 combines with J gene TRBJ1-2; TRBD1 aligns across 7 bases. The CDR3 runs 18 residues. V trimming: 4 bases; J trimming: 4 bases; junction bases outside the gene matches: 19. Germline V gene data show CDR1 as SGHRS and CDR2 as YFSETQ. CDR3 amino acids: CASSGEATGTVPPYGYTF. The DNA of the CDR3 is TGCGCCAGCAGCGGGGAGGCGACAGGGACAGTTCCCCCCTATGGCTACACCTTC.